The 17 T cell receptor beta chains presented below share a single source sample, sequenced in a study of shared clonotypes between healthy human individuals. Selected positively for CCR7 and CD45RO-negative, naive CD8 cells excluded terminally differentiated effector memory CD45RA+ cells. Produced via immunoSEQ multiplex PCR; TCRdb's table is partial and in-frame only. The profile shows around 2.1 million clones, about 93% of them singletons. The specimen was naive CD8+ T cells from PBMCs. Source of these receptors: a man younger than 35 in good health. Some clones in this sample may be carry-over from other donors' samples.

This clone was detected once. The chain employs TRBV7-8 and TRBJ2-1; the match to TRBD2 covers 13 bases. Per germline, CDR1 SGHVS and CDR2 FQNEAQ. The length of the CDR3 is 15 residues. V was pared by 1 base and J by 7 bases, with 1 base of the junction left unmatched. The CDR3 spells CASSLVLAGGNEQFF. CDR3 DNA sequence: TGTGCCAGCAGCTTAGTACTAGCGGGAGGGAATGAGCAGTTCTTC.

The V call is TRBV15, the J call TRBJ2-7; possible D gene TRBD2, 5 bases. This CDR3 comprises 15 residues. Germline V lookup: CDR1 LNHNV, CDR2 YYDKDF (reference sequence). The V gene lost 5 bases and the J gene lost 5 bases, with 19 bases spanning the gap. In nucleotides, the CDR3 is TGTGCCACCAGCGGACTCTACCCCTCTACCCACGAGCAGTACTTC. This codes for CATSGLYPSTHEQYF.

The chain carries TRBV5-1 and TRBJ2-5; D possibly uses TRBD1 or TRBD2 (6 bases each). Germline V CDR1 and CDR2: SGHRS, YFSETQ. CDR3 length: 14 residues. Trimming removed 3 bases from V and 4 bases from J, with 13 bases in between. For the CDR3, the DNA is TGCGCCAGCAGCTATACAGGGAGGATAGAGACCCAGTACTTC. Translated: CASSYTGRIETQYF.

The chain joins TRBV13 to TRBJ2-7, with TRBD1 identical over 9 bases. Germline V lookup: CDR1 PRHDT, CDR2 FYEKMQ (reference sequence). The V and J ends lost 3 bases and 2 bases, in that order; junction bases with no gene match: 5. The CDR3 spans 15 residues. CDR3 loop: CASSFGTGPTYEQYF. The CDR3 nucleotides read TGTGCCAGCAGCTTCGGGACAGGGCCAACCTACGAGCAGTACTTC.

V and J are TRBV9 and TRBJ2-7, with D maybe TRBD2 (6 bases). The CDR3 spans 14 residues. The ends were cut back, 4 bases at V and 6 bases at J, with 17 bases in the middle. Germline-derived CDR1 and CDR2 are SGDLS and YYNGEE. The CDR3 DNA is TGTGCCAGCAGCCCCCCGGACGGTAGCGGCGAGCAGTACTTC. This codes for CASSPPDGSGEQYF. The variable domain in full, with the rest retrieved from reference TRBV9 and TRBJ2-7, is DSGVTQTPKHLITATGQRVTLRCSPRSGDLSVYWYQQSLDQGLQFLIQYYNGEERAKGNILERFSAQQFPDLHSELNLSSLELGDSALYFCASSPPDGSGEQYFGPGTRLTVT.

This CDR3 reads CASSTAAIGLADTQYF. Here the CDR3 DNA reads TGTGCCAGCAGCACCGCGGCCATCGGTCTTGCAGATACGCAGTATTTT. V and J are TRBV9 and TRBJ2-3, with D unresolved. V gave up 4 bases and J gave up 4 bases, with 19 bases separating them. The length of the CDR3 is 16 residues. CDR1 and CDR2 (germline): SGDLS, YYNGEE.

This clone was seen just once. The V call is TRBV2, the J call TRBJ2-1, with 12 nucleotides matching TRBD2. J lost 3 bases, V lost 4 bases, and 1 base had no gene match. CDR3 length: 15 residues. The germline V gene has CDR1 SNHLY and CDR2 FYNNEI. The CDR3 nucleotides are TGTGCCAGCAGTGGGGGACTAGCGGGCTACAATGAGCAGTTCTTC. It is translated as CASSGGLAGYNEQFF.

The chain employs TRBV30 and TRBJ2-2; D gene ambiguous. CDR3 size: 15 residues. Trimming shortened V by 1 base and J by 1 base, and 10 bases separated the two germline ends. Germline-derived CDR1 and CDR2 are GTSNPN and SVGIG (reference sequence). The CDR3 bases are TGTGCCTGGAGTGAGCGCAGCCTGAACACCGGGGAGCTGTTTTTT. Translation gives CAWSERSLNTGELFF.

This chain links TRBV28 with TRBJ2-1; 7 nucleotides align to TRBD1. This CDR3 contains 14 residues. With V trimmed by 4 bases and J by 8 bases, 8 bases remained unmatched. Germline CDR1 and CDR2: MDHEN and SYDVKM. The CDR3 bases are TGTGCCAGCAGTTCCACCGACAGGGACGATGAGCAGTTCTTC. This translates into CASSSTDRDDEQFF.

The chain carries TRBV5-1 and TRBJ1-1; 7 bases are a match to TRBD1. The CDR3 loop spans 14 amino acids. CDR1 and CDR2 from the germline V gene are SGHRS and YFSETQ. V lost 3 bases, J lost 4 bases, and 6 bases stayed unmatched. The CDR3 nucleotides are TGCGCCAGCAGCTCCGACAGGGCAGGCACTGAAGCTTTCTTT. This sequence encodes CASSSDRAGTEAFF. Together with reference TRBV5-1 and TRBJ1-1, the CDR3 gives the full variable domain: KAGVTQTPRYLIKTRGQQVTLSCSPISGHRSVSWYQQTPGQGLQFLFEYFSETQRNKGNFPGRFSGRQFSNSRSEMNVSTLELGDSALYLCASSSDRAGTEAFFGQGTRLTVV.

The CDR3 loop is CASSTPTGTSGSDNEQFF. The CDR3 DNA is TGTGCCAGTAGTACCCCAACCGGGACTAGCGGGAGTGATAATGAGCAGTTCTTC. V is TRBV19 and J is TRBJ2-1; 14 bases are a match to TRBD2. The germline V gene has CDR1 LNHDA and CDR2 SQIVND (reference sequence). V lost 4 bases to trimming and J lost 7 bases; unmatched junction nucleotides: 12. The CDR3 has 18 amino acids.

This chain links TRBV27 with TRBJ1-4; the match to TRBD1 covers 9 bases. The CDR3 extends over 17 amino acids. The V and J ends lost 1 base and 4 bases, in that order; junction bases with no gene match: 7. Germline CDR1 and CDR2: MNHEY and SMNVEV (reference sequence). The chain's CDR3 is CASSLFGTGKSNEKLFF. CDR3 DNA sequence: TGTGCCAGCAGTTTATTCGGGACAGGGAAGAGTAATGAAAAACTGTTTTTT.

The chain links TRBV6-1 to TRBJ2-3; D call uncertain. The germline V gene encodes CDR1 MNHNS and CDR2 SASEGT. Trimming removed 3 bases at V and 0 bases at J, with 16 bases between. The CDR3 covers 17 residues. The CDR3 DNA reads TGTGCCAGCAGTGATGGCGCCCTTATGTCTAGCACAGATACGCAGTATTTT. Protein: CASSDGALMSSTDTQYF.

The chain couples TRBV27 to TRBJ1-2; a possible D gene is TRBD1 (5 bases). The CDR3 covers 17 residues. CDR1 is MNHEY and CDR2 is SMNVEV in the germline V gene (reference sequence). V dropped 0 bases and J dropped 5 bases, with 19 bases sitting between them. CDR3 DNA sequence: TGTGCCAGCAGTTTATCTTGGTTAAGCAAGGGGAGTTATGGCTACACCTTC. Encoded protein: CASSLSWLSKGSYGYTF.

The chain couples TRBV6-6 to TRBJ2-7, with TRBD1 matching 7 bases. V lost 6 bases, J lost 6 bases, and 5 bases stayed unmatched. The CDR3 loop spans 12 amino acids. Germline V gives CDR1 MNHNY, CDR2 SVGAGI (reference sequence). The CDR3 DNA sequence: TGTGCCAGCAGACAGGGGCTTGGCGAGCAGTACTTC. This sequence encodes CASRQGLGEQYF.

The CDR3 loop reads CASSIVARVEQPQHF. The CDR3 DNA reads TGTGCCAGTAGTATAGTAGCCAGGGTTGAACAGCCCCAGCATTTT. The chain uses TRBV19 and TRBJ1-5, with a possible D match to TRBD1 (5 bases). The germline V and J ends were trimmed by 1 base and 7 bases, with 14 bases remaining between them. The V gene's germline CDR1 is LNHDA and CDR2 SQIVND (reference sequence). The CDR3 has 15 residues.

The sample holds one count of this clone. The chain joins TRBV27 to TRBJ1-6, with D tentatively TRBD1 (5 bases). With 2 bases removed from V and 6 bases from J, the gap between germline ends came to 8 bases. Germline assignment: CDR1 MNHEY and CDR2 SMNVEV (reference sequence). There are 14 residues in the CDR3. CDR3 region: CASSLGTSNSPLHF. DNA for the CDR3: TGTGCCAGCAGTTTAGGGACTAGTAATTCACCCCTCCACTTT.